This T cell receptor beta chain stems from a study of T-cell reconstitution after alpha-beta-depleted transplantation in children listed by TCRdb under 2016. Concerning the study at large: Using TCR repertoire profiling, the study followed T-cell immune reconstitution in a quantitative way in children after TCRalphabeta/CD19-depleted allogeneic hematopoietic cell transplantation. Broader findings and caveats from the paper: In some patients, the high TCRbeta diversity seen at day 60 was put down to recipient T cells and intrathymic progenitors that had survived conditioning. Over the following months the frequencies of hyperexpanded clones went down, and after one year T-cell counts and TCRbeta diversity were mostly credited to newly produced T cells. The apparently early alphabetaT-cell count recovery about two months after transplant was reportedly dependent on only several hundred rapidly expanded clones derived from non-depleted graft cells.

CDR1 and CDR2 are drawn from the germline V gene (reference sequence): DFQATT, SNEGSKA. The trim is 5 bases for V and 2 bases for J, with a gap of 10 bases between the germline ends. The CDR3 runs 13 residues from the cysteine to the phenylalanine. The CDR3 DNA has 39 bases and is translated from base 1. The label giving this sample's treatment or condition can be read as: allogeneic hematopoietic cell transplantation with graft depleted of TCRalphabeta T cells and CD19 B cells. Transplant recipients were children who received TCRalphabeta/CD19-depleted allogeneic hematopoietic cell grafts. This clonotype was recorded many times. This clone's antigen is unknown. Base qualities were left out, and no much larger clone turns up one base away. The protocol used for the library was PCR. Instrument used: Illumina HiSeq 2500. TCR libraries were prepared with molecular barcoding, using unique molecular identifiers to normalize TCRbeta repertoire quantification. TCRdb handled the public reads itself, with Q25 trimming in fastp and clone calling in MiXCR, and kept productive beta chains. CDR3 protein sequences are deduplicated, and each keeps its most common genes and DNA. This sample gives hundreds of thousands of distinct CDR3 sequences in total; about a sixth of them show up just once. Clones ranked in the top ten supply about 41% of the sample.

The source is a male patient between 2 and 10 years old who had a stem cell transplant for acute lymphoblastic leukemia, so the T cells may come from the graft donor. Sequenced material: PBMCs, mostly from graft donor cells, taken 360 days after TCRalphabeta/CD19-depleted stem cell transplant. Rearrangement joined TRBV20-1 to TRBJ2-4; the D gene is not confidently resolved. The CDR3 loop reads CSAQRRTKNIQYF. The sequenced DNA is TGCAGTGCTCAGAGGCGGACCAAAAACATTCAGTACTTC.